The 6 T cell receptor beta chains listed next were all sequenced from one sample in a study of T cell responses to AZD1222 COVID-19 vaccine. The assay was immunoSEQ multiplex PCR, and TCRdb's table has in-frame clones only and misses some. The sample has 200,000 or so clones, roughly 93% seen once. The material was peripheral blood, obtained on day 0 of AZD1222 vaccination. The receptors shown here come from an adult in good health.

This sequence joins TRBV5-1 and TRBJ2-3, with 7 bases fitting TRBD1. Germline V gene sequence: CDR1 SGHRS, CDR2 YFSETQ. The CDR3 is made up of 16 amino acids. With V trimmed by 4 bases and J by 5 bases, 13 bases remained unmatched. The CDR3 sequence is CASSDGTVGAIDTQYF. The CDR3 DNA sequence: TGCGCCAGCAGCGACGGGACAGTGGGAGCAATAGATACGCAGTATTTT. Together with reference TRBV5-1 and TRBJ2-3, the CDR3 gives the full variable domain: KAGVTQTPRYLIKTRGQQVTLSCSPISGHRSVSWYQQTPGQGLQFLFEYFSETQRNKGNFPGRFSGRQFSNSRSEMNVSTLELGDSALYLCASSDGTVGAIDTQYFGPGTRLTVL.

J is TRBJ2-5 and V is TRBV7-6; 7 bases fit TRBD2. Germline CDR1 reads SGHVS; CDR2 reads FNYEAQ. Trimming removed 5 bases from V and 0 bases from J; junction bases left unmatched: 6. The length of the CDR3 is 15 residues. CDR3 bases: TGTGCCAGCAGCAAGCCGGGGAGGGACCAAGAGACCCAGTACTTC. It is translated as CASSKPGRDQETQYF.

The chain uses TRBV27 and TRBJ2-7; 7 nucleotides match TRBD2. The germline V gene encodes CDR1 MNHEY and CDR2 SMNVEV (reference sequence). The CDR3 sequence is 20 residues long. Unmatched junction bases numbered 20, after V lost 3 bases and J lost 0 bases. Written as DNA, the CDR3 is TGTGCCAGCAGTTTCCTCGGGGGAGCGGGGTCCCCTCAGAGCTCCTACGAGCAGTACTTC. Amino acids: CASSFLGGAGSPQSSYEQYF.

V gene TRBV5-1 combines with J gene TRBJ1-2, with a possible D match to TRBD1 (5 bases). CDR1 and CDR2 from the germline V gene are SGHRS and YFSETQ. V lost 4 bases and J lost 2, with 9 bases in between. The CDR3 is 13 residues long. The CDR3 DNA reads as TGCGCCAGCAGCCGAGGGGTAAACTATGGCTACACCTTC. It codes for CASSRGVNYGYTF. Using reference TRBV5-1 and TRBJ1-2 for the parts outside the CDR3, the full variable domain is KAGVTQTPRYLIKTRGQQVTLSCSPISGHRSVSWYQQTPGQGLQFLFEYFSETQRNKGNFPGRFSGRQFSNSRSEMNVSTLELGDSALYLCASSRGVNYGYTFGSGTRLTVV.

The gene calls are TRBV10-3 and TRBJ2-7; 8 bases fit TRBD1. Germline V gene sequence: CDR1 ENHRY, CDR2 SYGVKD. Trimming at V came to 10 bases and at J to 3 bases, leaving 5 bases not matched to a gene. The CDR3 has 12 residues. The CDR3 loop is CATGQGYYEQYF. The CDR3 DNA is TGTGCCACCGGACAGGGTTACTACGAGCAGTACTTC.

The rearrangement uses TRBV5-5 and TRBJ2-7; D tentatively reads TRBD1 or TRBD2 (5 bases each). CDR1 is SGHKS, CDR2 YYEKEE, per germline (reference sequence). CDR3 length: 16 residues. The V end lost 3 bases, the J end lost 1 base, and 17 bases lay between the germline ends. In DNA form, the CDR3 reads TGTGCCAGCAGCTGGGGGTCGGGTGGGATTTCCTACGAGCAGTACTTC. The encoded protein is CASSWGSGGISYEQYF.